The rows below give T cell receptor beta chains drawn from one sample of a study of blood T cell repertoires in COVID-19. Sequencing used immunoSEQ multiplex PCR; TCRdb keeps in-frame clones, though not all of them. There are some 150,000 clones in the sample; just over 85% occur only once, and about 1.5% lies in the top ten. The material sequenced was peripheral blood. The receptors derive from an older woman with acute or convalescent COVID-19. Both conserved end residues are part of each CDR3. The D gene is left open where the match is weak. Only part of the rows carry a size: once, few, many, or a class if the clone is expanded.

>TRBV19|-|-|TRBJ2-3
TGTGCCAGTAGTCGACAGGTCGGAAGCACAGATACGCAGTATTTT
CASSRQVGSTDTQYF
>TRBV28|-|-|TRBJ1-1
TGTGCCAGCAGTCCCGCGGGGGGGACTGAAGCTTTCTTT
CASSPAGGTEAFF
>TRBV11-2|-|-|TRBJ2-1
TGTGCCAGCAGCCCACGACAGGCTGGGGTCTCCTACAATGAGCAGTTCTTC
CASSPRQAGVSYNEQFF
>TRBV28|-|-|TRBJ1-4
TGTGCCAGCAGTTTATTAAGAGTGAGGGAGTTGAATGAAAAACTGTTTTTT
CASSLLRVRELNEKLFF
>TRBV5-4|-|TRBD2|TRBJ2-1
TGTGCCAGCACCGCGGGACTAGCGACCTACAATGAGCAGTTCTTC
CASTAGLATYNEQFF
>TRBV15|-|-|TRBJ2-5
TGTGCCACCAGCAGAGGACCCCTGGGGGGACTGGACCAAGAGACCCAGTACTTC
CATSRGPLGGLDQETQYF
>TRBV28|-|-|TRBJ1-6
TGTGCCAGCAGTCCGGCGGAGGGTGTCGAGTCACCCCTCCACTTT
CASSPAEGVESPLHF
>TRBV5-1|-|TRBD2|TRBJ2-3
TGCGCCAGCAGCTTGTCCTCCAGCGGGGCCAATACGCAGTATTTT
CASSLSSSGANTQYF
>TRBV5-1|-|TRBD2|TRBJ2-5
TGCGCCAGCAGCCCGACTAGCTTGGAGACCCAGTACTTC
CASSPTSLETQYF
>TRBV3-1/TRBV3-2|-|-|TRBJ2-5
TGTGCCAGCAGCCAAGAGTTACAGGAAGAGACCCAGTACTTC
CASSQELQEETQYF
>TRBV19|-|-|TRBJ1-2
TGTGCCAGTCGCTCGGGGGTGGGTCCCTATGGCTACACCTTC
CASRSGVGPYGYTF
>TRBV6-1|-|-|TRBJ2-4
TGTGCCAGCAGTGAACAGGGCCGGTACTTC
CASSEQGRYF
>TRBV11-2|-|-|TRBJ1-1
TGTGCCAGCCGCAGGGTTGGGGCCCCTGTAGCTTTCTTT
CASRRVGAPVAFF
>TRBV28|-|-|TRBJ2-7
TGTGCCAGCAGCAATTATCCGCCGCGGGAGCAGTACTTC
CASSNYPPREQYF
>TRBV19|-|TRBD2|TRBJ2-7
TGTGCCAGTAGTATCAGCGGGGGGGACTCCTACGAGCAGTACTTC
CASSISGGDSYEQYF
>TRBV6-5|-|-|TRBJ1-6
TGTGCCAGCAGTTCGGGTGCAGTAAGACCCCTCCACTTT
CASSSGAVRPLHF
>TRBV7-2|-|-|TRBJ1-2
TGTGCCAGCAGCTCCTCACAGGGTCATGGCTACACCTTC
CASSSSQGHGYTF
>TRBV7-3|-|TRBD2|TRBJ2-2
TGTGCCAGCAGCATTAGCGGGGGCCAAAACACCGGGGAGCTGTTTTTT
CASSISGGQNTGELFF
>TRBV18|-|-|TRBJ1-6
TGTGCCAGCTCACCAACGGAGAATTCACCCCTCCACTTT
CASSPTENSPLHF
>TRBV30|-|-|TRBJ2-2
TGTGCCTGGAGCCACGTCTCGGCCGGGGAGCTGTTTTTT
CAWSHVSAGELFF
>TRBV9|-|-|TRBJ2-2
TGTGCCAGCAGCGTAGCAGTAAACACCGGGGAGCTGTTTTTT
CASSVAVNTGELFF
>TRBV28|-|-|TRBJ1-4
TGTGCCAGCAGTTTACATGTCGGGAAACTGTTTTTT
CASSLHVGKLFF
>TRBV29-1|once|-|TRBJ2-7
TGCAGCGTTGACGACAACTCCGCCGGGCAGTACTTC
CSVDDNSAGQYF
>TRBV3-1/TRBV3-2|-|TRBD1|TRBJ2-1
TGTGCCAGCAGCTCGGGACAGCGCTCCTACAATGAGCAGTTCTTC
CASSSGQRSYNEQFF
>TRBV7-2|-|TRBD2|TRBJ2-1
TGTGCCAGCAGCCCTGGGTGGGCTAGCGGGGACCCCGCAAATGAGCAGTTCTTC
CASSPGWASGDPANEQFF